Below, 7 T cell receptor beta chains from the same sample are listed, as sequenced in a study of CD8+CD57+ T cells in acquired aplastic anemia. TCR beta VDJ and CDR3 profiling used genomic DNA as template. TCRdb re-called the reads with MiXCR, one entry per CDR3 protein. Among about 420,000 distinct CDR3 sequences, around 72% were seen once, and the ten largest hold 3.5% to 4.5%. Source material: sorted CD4+, CD8+, or CD8+CD57+ T cells (not recorded which) from PBMCs. The receptor source for this set is a human donor in good health, serving as a control.

The chain has TRBV7-2 and TRBJ1-1; the D is unclear. The CDR3 has 11 amino acids. V was pared by 9 bases and J by 7 bases, with 12 bases between. Germline V gene lookup returns CDR1 SGHTA and CDR2 FQGNSA. CDR3 DNA: TGTGCCAGTTCGCGGGAGGGTGAAGCTTTCTTT. It yields the protein CASSREGEAFF.

CDR3 DNA sequence: TGTGCCAGCAGCGGTGGGCAGCAGGGGGACTACACCTTC. Protein product: CASSGGQQGDYTF. This sequence joins TRBV5-8 and TRBJ1-2, with TRBD1 matching 7 bases. The V gene's germline CDR1 is SGHTS and CDR2 YDEGEE. J was trimmed by 10 bases and V by 4 bases; bases with no gene match: 10. The CDR3 loop spans 13 amino acids.

This clonotype was detected once. This chain's CDR3 is CSWGGNEQFF. The CDR3 DNA reads TGCAGCTGGGGCGGGAATGAGCAGTTCTTC. The J gene is TRBJ2-1, the V gene TRBV29-1; D may correspond to TRBD1 or TRBD2 (5 bases each). The CDR3 runs to 10 residues. V lost 8 bases and J lost 7, with 9 bases in between. Germline-derived CDR1 and CDR2 are SQVTM and ANQGSEA.

As regards this clonotype: The CDR3 does not close with the conserved phenylalanine or tryptophan, likely indicating a read error. The DNA is left out, because the CDR3 cannot be placed on it with certainty; the CDR3 is given as TCRdb lists it. V usage is TRBV7-8 and J usage is TRBJ1-1; the tabulated D call, TRBD1, remains unverified against the DNA. The CDR3 is made up of 13 amino acids, end residues included. Germline CDR1 and CDR2: SGHVS and FQNEAQ. CDR3 protein: CASSRGDRLTRIC.

The chain links TRBV9 to TRBJ1-2; unclear D gene. This CDR3 region has 14 residues. Deletions cut 3 bases from V and 14 bases from J, with 23 bases between. CDR1 is SGDLS, CDR2 YYNGEE, per germline. CDR3 bases: TGTGCCAGCAGCGGACTAGCGGAGGGAGATGCGCAGACCTTC. Protein product: CASSGLAEGDAQTF. The whole variable domain, filled in from reference TRBV9 and TRBJ1-2, reads DSGVTQTPKHLITATGQRVTLRCSPRSGDLSVYWYQQSLDQGLQFLIQYYNGEERAKGNILERFSAQQFPDLHSELNLSSLELGDSALYFCASSGLAEGDAQTFGSGTRLTVV.

Concerning this clonotype: This clone may be a read error of a much larger clone one base away. The gene calls are TRBV11-1 and TRBJ2-3, with D perhaps matching TRBD1 or TRBD2 (5 bases each). Germline-derived CDR1 and CDR2 are SGHAT and FQDESV (reference sequence). The germline V and J ends were trimmed by 0 bases and 4 bases, with 14 bases remaining between them. This CDR3 has 16 residues. CDR3 sequence (DNA): TGTGCCAGCAGCTTAGCGCCGGGGCTAGCAGCAGATACGCAGTATTTT. Amino acids: CASSLAPGLAADTQYF.

This chain uses TRBV7-3 with TRBJ1-2; tentatively, D is TRBD1 (6 bases). Trimming removed 2 bases from V and 7 bases from J, with 17 bases in between. The CDR3 extends over 15 amino acids. Germline CDR1 reads SGHTA; CDR2 reads FQGTGA. CDR3 sequence: CASSLVRTDAGGYTF. CDR3 bases: TGTGCCAGCAGCTTAGTAAGGACAGACGCCGGTGGCTACACCTTC.